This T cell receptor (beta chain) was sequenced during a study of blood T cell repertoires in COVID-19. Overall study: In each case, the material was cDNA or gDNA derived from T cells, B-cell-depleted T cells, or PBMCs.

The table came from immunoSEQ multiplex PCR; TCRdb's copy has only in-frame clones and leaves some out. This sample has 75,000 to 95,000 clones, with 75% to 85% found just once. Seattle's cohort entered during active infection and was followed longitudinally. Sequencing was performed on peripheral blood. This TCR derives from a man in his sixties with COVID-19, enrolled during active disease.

The DNA of the CDR3 is TGTGCCAGTAGTGGCCTAGCGGGGGCCAATGAGCAGTTCTTC. Translating gives CASSGLAGANEQFF. The rearrangement uses TRBV19 and TRBJ2-1; 10 nucleotides line up with TRBD2. Germline CDR1 LNHDA, CDR2 SQIVND (reference sequence). J gave up 6 bases and V 5 bases, and 4 bases lay outside the gene matches. The CDR3 runs 14 residues.